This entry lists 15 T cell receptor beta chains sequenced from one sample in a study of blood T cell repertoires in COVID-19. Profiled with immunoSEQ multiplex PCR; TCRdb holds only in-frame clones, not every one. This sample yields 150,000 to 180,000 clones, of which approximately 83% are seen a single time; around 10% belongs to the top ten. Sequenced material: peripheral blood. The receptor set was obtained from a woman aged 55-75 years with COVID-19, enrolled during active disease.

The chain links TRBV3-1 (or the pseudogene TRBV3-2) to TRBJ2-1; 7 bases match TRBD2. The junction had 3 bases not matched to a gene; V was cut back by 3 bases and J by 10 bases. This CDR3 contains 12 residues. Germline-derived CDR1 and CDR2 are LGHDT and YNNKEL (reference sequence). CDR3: CASSHWGGEQFF. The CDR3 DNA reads TGTGCCAGCAGCCACTGGGGGGGGGAGCAGTTCTTC.

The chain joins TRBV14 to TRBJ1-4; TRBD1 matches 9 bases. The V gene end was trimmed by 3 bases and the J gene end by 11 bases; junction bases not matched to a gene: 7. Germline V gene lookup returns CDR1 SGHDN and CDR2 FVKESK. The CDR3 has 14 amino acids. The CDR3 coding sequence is TGTGCCAGCAGCCATGGGACAGGGACTGGGAAACTGTTTTTT. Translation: CASSHGTGTGKLFF.

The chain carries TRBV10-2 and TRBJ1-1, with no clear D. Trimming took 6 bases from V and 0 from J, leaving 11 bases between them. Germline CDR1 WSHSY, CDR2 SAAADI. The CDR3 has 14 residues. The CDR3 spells CASRVELMNTEAFF. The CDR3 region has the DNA TGCGCCAGCAGGGTCGAACTCATGAACACTGAAGCTTTCTTT.

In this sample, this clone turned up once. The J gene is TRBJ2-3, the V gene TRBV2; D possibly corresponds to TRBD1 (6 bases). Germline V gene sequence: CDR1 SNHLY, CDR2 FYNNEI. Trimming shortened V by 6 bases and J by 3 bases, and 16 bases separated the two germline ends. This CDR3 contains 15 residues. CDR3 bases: TGTGCCAGCAGGGAAAACAGGGCTGGTACAGATACGCAGTATTTT. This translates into CASRENRAGTDTQYF.

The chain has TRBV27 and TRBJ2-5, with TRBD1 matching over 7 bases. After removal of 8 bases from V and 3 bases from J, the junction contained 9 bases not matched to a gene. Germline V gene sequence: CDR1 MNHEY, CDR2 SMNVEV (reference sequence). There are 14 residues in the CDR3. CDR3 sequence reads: CASRPLGGEETQYF. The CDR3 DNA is TGTGCCAGCCGCCCTCTAGGGGGCGAAGAGACCCAGTACTTC.

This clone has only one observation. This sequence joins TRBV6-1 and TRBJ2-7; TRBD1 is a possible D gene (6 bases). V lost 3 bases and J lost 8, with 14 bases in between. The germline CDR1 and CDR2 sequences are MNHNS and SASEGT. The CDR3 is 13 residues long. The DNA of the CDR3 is TGTGCCAGCAGTGATACGCCGGGACAACAGCAGTACGTC. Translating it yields CASSDTPGQQQYV.

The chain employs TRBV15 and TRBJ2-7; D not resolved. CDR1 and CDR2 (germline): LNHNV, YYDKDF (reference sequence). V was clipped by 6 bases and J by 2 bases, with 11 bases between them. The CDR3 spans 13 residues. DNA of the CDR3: TGTGCCACCAGTAGTCCTGCAACCTACGAGCAGTACTTC. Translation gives CATSSPATYEQYF.

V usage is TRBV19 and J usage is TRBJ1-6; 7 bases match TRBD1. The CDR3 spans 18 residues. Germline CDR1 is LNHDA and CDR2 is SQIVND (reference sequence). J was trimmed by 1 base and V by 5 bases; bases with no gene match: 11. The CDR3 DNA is TGTGCCAGTAGTGACAGGGCGGCGAGTTGGTCCTATAATTCACCCCTCCACTTT. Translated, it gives CASSDRAASWSYNSPLHF.

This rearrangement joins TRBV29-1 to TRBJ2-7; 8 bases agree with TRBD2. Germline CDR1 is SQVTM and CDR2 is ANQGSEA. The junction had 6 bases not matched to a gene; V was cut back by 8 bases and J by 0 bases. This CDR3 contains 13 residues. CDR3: CSTRTSSSYEQYF. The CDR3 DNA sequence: TGCAGCACTAGGACTAGCAGCTCCTACGAGCAGTACTTC.

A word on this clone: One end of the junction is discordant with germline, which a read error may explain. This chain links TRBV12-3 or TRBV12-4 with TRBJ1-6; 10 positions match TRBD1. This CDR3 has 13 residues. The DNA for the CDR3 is TGTGCCAGCAGAACGACAGGGGGCTCACCCTTCCACTTT. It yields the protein CASRTTGGSPFHF.

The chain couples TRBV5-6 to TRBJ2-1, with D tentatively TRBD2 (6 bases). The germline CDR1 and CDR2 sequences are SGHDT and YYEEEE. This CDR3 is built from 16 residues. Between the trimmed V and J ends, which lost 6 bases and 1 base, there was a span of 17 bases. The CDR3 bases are TGTGCCAGCATTATCGGGGGAGCCCGTTCCTACAATGAGCAGTTCTTC. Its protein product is CASIIGGARSYNEQFF.

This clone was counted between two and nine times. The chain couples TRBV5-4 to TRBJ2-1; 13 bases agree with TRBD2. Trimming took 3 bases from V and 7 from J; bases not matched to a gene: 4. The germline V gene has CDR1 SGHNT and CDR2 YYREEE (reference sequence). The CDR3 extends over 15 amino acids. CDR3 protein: CASSSLAGGQNEQFF. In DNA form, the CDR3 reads TGTGCCAGCAGCTCACTAGCGGGAGGGCAAAATGAGCAGTTCTTC.

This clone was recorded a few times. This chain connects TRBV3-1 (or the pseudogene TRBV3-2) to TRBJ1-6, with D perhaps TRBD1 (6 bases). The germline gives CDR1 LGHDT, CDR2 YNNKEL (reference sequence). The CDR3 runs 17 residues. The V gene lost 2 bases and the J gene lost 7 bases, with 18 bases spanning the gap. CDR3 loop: CASSQRGGAGANSPLHF. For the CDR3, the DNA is TGTGCCAGCAGCCAAAGGGGAGGGGCAGGGGCCAATTCACCCCTCCACTTT.

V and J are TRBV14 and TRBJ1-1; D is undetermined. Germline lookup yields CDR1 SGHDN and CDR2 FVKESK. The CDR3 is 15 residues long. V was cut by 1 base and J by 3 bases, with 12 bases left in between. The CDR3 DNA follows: TGTGCCAGCAGCCAAGTATGGGGAGGTTACACTGAAGCTTTCTTT. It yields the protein CASSQVWGGYTEAFF.

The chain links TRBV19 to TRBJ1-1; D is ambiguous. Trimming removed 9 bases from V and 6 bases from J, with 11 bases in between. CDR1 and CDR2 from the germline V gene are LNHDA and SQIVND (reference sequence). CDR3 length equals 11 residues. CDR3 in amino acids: CASLSGAEAFF. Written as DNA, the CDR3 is TGTGCCAGCCTAAGCGGCGCTGAAGCTTTCTTT.